This note documents a single TCR beta chain sequence. Data came from immunoSEQ multiplex PCR; TCRdb stores just in-frame clones and leaves some out. Seen here are 150,000 to 250,000 clones, about 81% observed once, and the top ten hold roughly 1.2%. There are 15 residues in the CDR3. J was trimmed by 5 bases and V by 2 bases; bases with no gene match: 8. Germline CDR1 is SNHLY and CDR2 is FYNNEI. This entry comes from a study of cytomegalovirus exposure and HLA in healthy donors. This clonotype originated in a woman aged 25 to 45 in good health and CMV-seronegative. V usage is TRBV2 and J usage is TRBJ2-7, with 8 nucleotides matching TRBD2. Sequencing was carried out using PBMCs. CDR3 loop: CASSELGLAVNEQYF. The CDR3 region has the DNA TGTGCCAGCAGTGAATTAGGACTAGCTGTCAACGAGCAGTACTTC.